This paragraph covers one TCR beta chain sequence. Its recognized antigen is unknown. Base qualities are not at hand, and no much larger clone is one base apart. Libraries were prepared through the immunoSEQ multiplex PCR assay. TCRdb holds this immuneACCESS table with in-frame rearrangements only. Some clones are missing; in checked studies, unresolved V genes explain under half, and the rest has no known cause. The table for this sample lists some 73,000 clones; under 90% of them were counted only once. Approximately 0.8% of the sample belongs to the ten largest clones. These data come from a study of radiotherapy plus CTLA-4 blockade in lung cancer (dated by TCRdb to 2016 to 2018). Concerning the study at large: Objective responses were observed in 18% of enrolled patients, and disease control was achieved in roughly 29%.

Findings and caveats that apply to the study as a whole: After treatment with radiotherapy and ipilimumab, TCR clones that came from tumors expanded in the peripheral blood. Early dynamic changes in blood T cell clones, together with increased serum interferon-beta after radiation, were reported as the strongest predictors of response.

The study evaluated CTLA-4 blockade (ipilimumab) given together with focal radiation therapy in patients who had chemo-refractory metastatic non-small-cell lung cancer. Sequenced here: peripheral blood, sampled from a patient treated with radiotherapy plus ipilimumab. This TCR came from a human donor with non-small cell lung cancer who had stable disease on radiotherapy plus ipilimumab.

The DNA reads TGTGCCACCAGCAGAGGTGGAGGGGGTGGGTCGCCCCAGCATTTT. Translated, this is CATSRGGGGGSPQHF. In this chain, TRBV15 is recombined with TRBJ1-5; TRBD1 is perhaps the D gene, given 6 matching bases. Looking up the germline V gene (reference sequence) yields CDR1 LNHNV and CDR2 YYDKDF. The trim is 1 base for V and 9 bases for J, with a gap of 16 bases between the germline ends. CDR3 length: 15 amino acids, cysteine to phenylalanine. The retained sequence is limited to the CDR3, 45 bases, with the frame set at the first base.